The next 10 T cell receptor beta chains were all read from a single sample in a study of CD8 T cells in ankylosing spondylitis. Using its own MiXCR run on the 5' RACE reads, TCRdb lists one record per CDR3 protein. The table records around 220,000 distinct CDR3 sequences, about 11% of them present only once. The sequenced material came from blood, either unsorted or a sorted T cell fraction (not recorded which). These receptors originate from a male donor with ankylosing spondylitis or in good health (not recorded which).

V usage is TRBV20-1 and J usage is TRBJ2-3; TRBD2 aligns across 10 bases. Germline loops: CDR1 DFQATT, CDR2 SNEGSKA (reference sequence). This CDR3 region has 15 residues. The junction had 16 bases not matched to a gene; V was cut back by 8 bases and J by 8 bases. The CDR3 region has the DNA TGCAGTTGGGGCCCGGTAGCGGGGGGAAGTTGTACGCAGTATTTT. It specifies CSWGPVAGGSCTQYF.

In the case of this clonotype: A much more abundant neighbour one base away suggests this may be a read error. The V call is TRBV5-1, the J call TRBJ2-3, with 9 bases fitting TRBD2. The CDR3 runs 15 residues. V lost 6 bases, J lost 0 bases, and 5 bases stayed unmatched. Germline CDR1 reads SGHRS; CDR2 reads YFSETQ. CDR3: CASNPSGESTDTQYF. CDR3 DNA sequence: TGCGCCAGCAATCCTAGCGGGGAAAGCACAGATACGCAGTATTTT.

There are a few counts of this clonotype. The chain uses TRBV7-2 and TRBJ1-5; possibly TRBD1 for D (5 bases). The CDR3 has 17 residues. Per the germline V gene, CDR1 is SGHTA and CDR2 is FQGNSA. Trimming stripped 6 bases from V and 2 bases from J, with 20 bases between. The CDR3 DNA follows: TGTGCCAGCAGAGAACGGATCCACAGGCTTTGCAATCAGCCCCAGCATTTT. The encoded protein is CASRERIHRLCNQPQHF.

This clonotype was seen only a few times. The chain combines TRBV3-1 with TRBJ2-3; TRBD2 aligns across 14 bases. With 1 base clipped from V and 2 bases from J, the junction kept 5 bases outside the gene matches. Germline V gene lookup returns CDR1 LGHDT and CDR2 YNNKEL (reference sequence). The CDR3 extends over 18 amino acids. The CDR3 DNA sequence: TGTGCCAGCAGCCAAGGTGGGACTAGCGGGGGAATCACAGATACGCAGTATTTT. Its translation: CASSQGGTSGGITDTQYF.

This chain connects TRBV28 to TRBJ1-4, with D tentatively TRBD1 (5 bases). V gave up 2 bases and J gave up 4 bases, with 14 bases separating them. CDR1 and CDR2 from the germline V gene are MDHEN and SYDVKM. The CDR3 covers 16 residues. CDR3 bases: TGTGCCAGCAGTTTAGCCACAGGAGGTGGTAATGAAAAACTGTTTTTT. Its translation is CASSLATGGGNEKLFF.

The sample holds many counts of this clonotype. DNA for the CDR3: TGTGCCAGCAGCTCTCTCGACAGGGGCCACTATGGCTACACCTTC. As protein: CASSSLDRGHYGYTF. The J gene is TRBJ1-2, the V gene TRBV5-8, with 8 nucleotides matching TRBD1. The CDR3 extends over 15 amino acids. Unmatched junction bases numbered 7, after V lost 3 bases and J lost 3 bases. Germline CDR1 and CDR2: SGHTS and YDEGEE.

In this sample, this clonotype turned up many times. The chain uses TRBV12-3 or TRBV12-4 and TRBJ1-1; TRBD1 is a possible D gene (6 bases). V lost 3 bases and J lost 10, with 12 bases in between. This CDR3 has 12 residues. The CDR3 region is CASSFWTEGAFF. The DNA of the CDR3 is TGTGCCAGCAGTTTCTGGACAGAAGGAGCTTTCTTT.

This clonotype was recorded at least ten times. The chain joins TRBV27 to TRBJ2-2; D is uncertain. V lost 4 bases and J lost 8, with 8 bases in between. The CDR3 sequence is 12 residues long. Per germline, CDR1 MNHEY and CDR2 SMNVEV (reference sequence). The CDR3, as DNA: TGTGCCAGCAGTTCCGCCTTGGGGGAGCTGTTTTTT. It codes for CASSSALGELFF.

This clonotype showed up many times. This rearrangement joins TRBV4-2 to TRBJ2-2; 10 nucleotides match TRBD2. The junction had 11 bases not matched to a gene; V was cut back by 1 base and J by 6 bases. The CDR3 loop spans 18 amino acids. Germline lookup yields CDR1 LGHNA and CDR2 YNFKEQ. DNA of the CDR3: TGTGCCAGCAGCCAAGCGACTCCGGGACTAGCGTCTCCCGGGGAGCTGTTTTTT. Translated, it gives CASSQATPGLASPGELFF.

There are a few counts of this clonotype. The chain joins TRBV6-2 or TRBV6-3 to TRBJ2-7, with 7 bases matching TRBD1. There are 15 residues in the CDR3. Germline V gene lookup returns CDR1 MNHEY and CDR2 SVGEGT. J gave up 3 bases and V 5 bases, and 10 bases lay outside the gene matches. CDR3 residues: CASSANRDRNYEQYF. CDR3 nucleotide sequence: TGTGCCAGCAGTGCAAACCGGGACAGAAACTACGAGCAGTACTTC.